This TCR beta chain was sequenced during a study of blood T cell repertoires in COVID-19. Study information: From the United States, Italy and Spain came samples of acute and convalescent COVID-19. PBMCs, B-cell-depleted T cells, or T cells provided the cDNA or gDNA that made up the material.

Original analysis: For nucleated cells, counts were estimated from reference gene primer amplification. The table came from immunoSEQ multiplex PCR; TCRdb's copy has only in-frame clones and leaves some out. For V, J and clone size, that table is used; D and trimming come from the DNA. This table has approximately 670,000 clones, about 87% appearing once. This clonotype originated in a woman younger than 35 with acute or convalescent COVID-19. The sequenced sample consisted of peripheral blood.

The CDR3 is CASSSRGYSPLHF. Here the CDR3 DNA reads TGTGCCAGCAGCTCCCGGGGGTATTCACCCCTCCACTTT. This chain joins TRBV28 and TRBJ1-6; TRBD1 might be the D (5 bases). Per germline, CDR1 MDHEN and CDR2 SYDVKM. This CDR3 has 13 residues. The V end lost 6 bases, the J end lost 8 bases, and 11 bases lay between the germline ends.